These 8 T cell receptor beta chains were all obtained from the same sample, sequenced in a study of siplizumab effects on memory and regulatory T cells. Profiling relied on immunoSEQ multiplex PCR, and the TCRdb table lists in-frame clones only, not all of them. The data hold about 40,000 clones, with about 89% observed a single time. The sequencing sample was made of naive CD4+ T cells sorted from blood. The source of these receptors is a human donor in good health.

In this sample, this clone turned up once. J is TRBJ2-3 and V is TRBV5-4; the D gene is possibly TRBD1 (5 bases). The CDR3 length is 14 residues. The V gene's germline CDR1 is SGHNT and CDR2 YYREEE (reference sequence). Trimming removed 4 bases from V and 5 bases from J, with 14 bases in between. Here the CDR3 reads CASSVLRGGDTQYF. The CDR3 nucleotides read TGTGCCAGCAGCGTACTAAGGGGTGGAGATACGCAGTATTTT.

This clone has just one count. The chain uses TRBV5-1 and TRBJ1-4, with D uncertain. V was clipped by 3 bases and J by 3 bases, with 15 bases between them. Germline CDR1 and CDR2: SGHRS and YFSETQ. This CDR3 is 16 amino acids long. In DNA form, the CDR3 reads TGCGCCAGCAGCTCCTTTTCAACGGTGGCTAATGAAAAACTGTTTTTT. It codes for CASSSFSTVANEKLFF.

The chain recombines TRBV11-3 with TRBJ2-5; TRBD1 might be the D (5 bases). Per germline, CDR1 SGHNT and CDR2 YENEEA. The CDR3 contains 14 residues. Trimming cost V 5 bases and J 1 base, with 11 bases left between them. In DNA, the CDR3 is TGTGCCAGCAGCCTACAGGAACCCCAAGAGACCCAGTACTTC. Translated: CASSLQEPQETQYF.

This clone was picked up one time. This chain connects TRBV4-2 to TRBJ2-7; 11 bases agree with TRBD1. CDR1 and CDR2 (germline): LGHNA, YNFKEQ. CDR3 length: 16 amino acids. J gave up 2 bases and V 1 base, and 4 bases lay outside the gene matches. The CDR3 is CASSQGTGGAPYEQYF. The CDR3 region has the DNA TGTGCCAGCAGCCAAGGGACAGGGGGCGCGCCCTACGAGCAGTACTTC.

The chain uses TRBV6-5 and TRBJ2-7; D is perhaps TRBD2 (6 bases). V dropped 7 bases and J dropped 2 bases, with 15 bases sitting between them. The CDR3 has 14 amino acids. Germline values: CDR1 MNHEY, CDR2 SVGAGI. The CDR3: CASTKRRDAYEQYF. The DNA of the CDR3 is TGTGCCAGCACCAAAAGGAGGGATGCCTACGAGCAGTACTTC.

This clone was counted a single time. V usage is TRBV4-1 and J usage is TRBJ2-3; TRBD1 aligns across 9 bases. This CDR3 spans 14 amino acids. The germline gives CDR1 MGHRA, CDR2 YSYEKL. Losses at the gene ends were 4 bases for V and 3 bases for J; bases not matched to a gene: 2. The CDR3 reads CASSPGQGTDTQYF. The CDR3, as DNA: TGCGCCAGCAGCCCCGGACAGGGGACAGATACGCAGTATTTT.

The chain links TRBV2 to TRBJ1-5; TRBD1 might be the D (6 bases). The CDR3 sequence is 16 residues long. The ends were cut back, 4 bases at V and 7 bases at J, with 20 bases in the middle. The germline V gene encodes CDR1 SNHLY and CDR2 FYNNEI. The CDR3 coding sequence is TGTGCCAGCAGTGCTAAAAGGACAGCCGACGCCCAGCCCCAGCATTTT. Translating it yields CASSAKRTADAQPQHF. Using reference TRBV2 and TRBJ1-5 for the parts outside the CDR3, the full variable domain is EPEVTQTPSHQVTQMGQEVILRCVPISNHLYFYWYRQILGQKVEFLVSFYNNEISEKSEIFDDQFSVERPDGSNFTLKIRSTKLEDSAMYFCASSAKRTADAQPQHFGDGTRLSIL.

V is TRBV4-1 and J is TRBJ1-1; 7 bases fit TRBD1. The CDR3 loop spans 14 amino acids. The trim removed 1 base at V and 4 bases at J, leaving 3 bases unmatched. The germline gives CDR1 MGHRA, CDR2 YSYEKL. The CDR3 loop reads CASSQGQGGTEAFF. Here the CDR3 DNA reads TGCGCCAGCAGCCAAGGACAGGGAGGCACTGAAGCTTTCTTT.